One sample yielded the 21 T cell receptor beta chains listed below, sequenced in a study of T-cell reconstitution after alpha-beta-depleted transplantation in children. TCRbeta library preparation incorporated unique molecular identifiers. MiXCR was run by TCRdb on the PCR reads, yielding one entry per CDR3 protein. The table shows 150,000 to 200,000 distinct CDR3 sequences, with 11% occurring only once. Sample: PBMCs, taken before TCRalphabeta/CD19-depleted stem cell transplant. The receptors shown here come from a boy aged 2 to 9 with acute myeloid leukemia, due to receive a stem cell transplant.

This clonotype was observed at least ten times. The rearrangement joins TRBV28 to TRBJ1-1; D is ambiguous. Between the trimmed V and J ends, which lost 7 bases and 1 base, there was a span of 4 bases. CDR1 is MDHEN and CDR2 is SYDVKM in the germline V gene. This CDR3 is 11 amino acids long. The DNA for the CDR3 is TGTGCCAGCATGGGGAACACTGAAGCTTTCTTT. The encoded protein is CASMGNTEAFF.

Remarks on this clonotype: This clone may be a read error of a much larger clone one base away. This sequence joins TRBV20-1 and TRBJ2-7, with 8 bases fitting TRBD2. Germline V gene lookup returns CDR1 DFQATT and CDR2 SNEGSKA (reference sequence). The CDR3 runs to 14 residues. The trim removed 3 bases at V and 4 bases at J, leaving 8 bases unmatched. The CDR3 reads CSASLASGCYEQYF. For the CDR3, the DNA is TGCAGTGCTAGCTTGGCTAGCGGGTGTTACGAGCAGTACTTC.

This clonotype was found many times. The chain couples TRBV7-2 to TRBJ2-3; no firm D call. The CDR3 is 12 residues long. V was pared by 3 bases and J by 4 bases, with 5 bases between. Germline lookup yields CDR1 SGHTA and CDR2 FQGNSA. The CDR3 DNA reads TGTGCCAGCAGCTTTTTGTCAGATACGCAGTATTTT. It encodes CASSFLSDTQYF.

This clonotype was counted only a few times. This chain joins TRBV21-1 and TRBJ2-1; TRBD2 was called by the table and not checked on the DNA. TRBV21-1 counts as a pseudogene. The CDR3 runs to 16 residues. The CDR3 protein is CASGSGLAGTYNEQFF. The CDR3 DNA follows: TGTGCCAGCGGCTCGGGACTAGCGGGGACCTACAATGAGCAGTTCTTC.

This clonotype was counted once. The chain combines TRBV7-8 with TRBJ1-5, with 8 bases lining up with TRBD1. This CDR3 region has 15 residues. The junction had 2 bases not matched to a gene; V was cut back by 3 bases and J by 1 base. Germline assignment: CDR1 SGHVS and CDR2 FQNEAQ. The CDR3 protein is CASSLDRVSNQPQHF. The CDR3 DNA sequence: TGTGCCAGCAGCTTGGACAGGGTGAGCAATCAGCCCCAGCATTTT. Filled out from reference TRBV7-8 and TRBJ1-5, the complete variable domain reads GAGVSQSPRYKVAKRGQDVALRCDPISGHVSLFWYQQALGQGPEFLTYFQNEAQLDKSGLPSDRFFAERPEGSVSTLKIQRTQQEDSAVYLCASSLDRVSNQPQHFGDGTRLSIL.

V is TRBV6-2 or TRBV6-3 and J is TRBJ2-7, with D perhaps assigned TRBD1 or TRBD2 (5 bases each). The CDR3 spans 12 residues. Trimming stripped 2 bases from V and 5 bases from J, with 7 bases between. Germline-derived CDR1 and CDR2 are MNHEY and SVGEGT. CDR3 in amino acids: CASSYGGNEQYV. CDR3 bases: TGTGCCAGCAGTTACGGGGGTAACGAGCAGTACGTC.

This chain connects TRBV2 to TRBJ2-5, with 9 bases aligning to TRBD2. This CDR3 is built from 13 residues. Per germline, CDR1 SNHLY and CDR2 FYNNEI. V trimming: 6 bases; J trimming: 5 bases; junction bases outside the gene matches: 4. CDR3 region: CASRKSGGETQYF. Written as DNA, the CDR3 is TGTGCCAGCAGAAAGAGCGGGGGGGAGACCCAGTACTTC.

This clonotype has just a few counts. This chain links TRBV3-1 with TRBJ1-3; 8 bases fit TRBD1. This CDR3 comprises 17 residues. J was trimmed by 0 bases and V by 11 bases; bases with no gene match: 15. CDR1 and CDR2 from the germline V gene are LGHDT and YNNKEL (reference sequence). CDR3 coding DNA: TGTGCCTGCTCCGACGGGGCAGGGGGCGTCTCTGGAAACACCATATATTTT. As protein: CACSDGAGGVSGNTIYF.

In its sample, this clonotype was seen many times. This rearrangement joins TRBV7-8 to TRBJ1-2; the match to TRBD1 covers 7 bases. CDR1 is SGHVS and CDR2 is FQNEAQ in the germline V gene. The CDR3 runs to 14 residues. Germline trimming cut 0 bases from V and 4 bases from J; bases unmatched to any gene: 2. In DNA form, the CDR3 reads TGTGCCAGCAGCTTAGCGAGGACAGGCTATGGCTACACCTTC. Its protein product is CASSLARTGYGYTF. Full variable domain (missing parts from reference TRBV7-8 and TRBJ1-2): GAGVSQSPRYKVAKRGQDVALRCDPISGHVSLFWYQQALGQGPEFLTYFQNEAQLDKSGLPSDRFFAERPEGSVSTLKIQRTQQEDSAVYLCASSLARTGYGYTFGSGTRLTVV.

This clonotype has at least ten counts. The V gene is TRBV29-1, the J gene TRBJ2-7, with 7 bases fitting TRBD2. The CDR3 consists of 12 residues. Germline V gene data show CDR1 as SQVTM and CDR2 as ANQGSEA. V lost 1 base, J lost 6 bases, and 3 bases stayed unmatched. CDR3 DNA sequence: TGCAGCGTTGAAGGGGACTATGTCGAGCAGTACTTC. It specifies CSVEGDYVEQYF.

This clonotype was counted ten times or more. A junction boundary mismatches the germline segment, possibly from a read error. The chain uses TRBV10-3 and TRBJ1-2; the D is unclear. The CDR3 loop spans 14 amino acids. CDR1 is ENHRY and CDR2 is SYGVKD in the germline V gene. CDR3 sequence (DNA): TGTGCCATCAGCGAGTCCCGGGAAAACTATGGCTACACCTTC. It translates to CAISESRENYGYTF.

In its sample, this clonotype was seen many times. One end of the junction varies from germline; a read error may be responsible. The CDR3 region is CASSQDNEETQYF. The CDR3 nucleotides read TGTGCCAGCAGTCAAGATAATGAGGAGACCCAGTACTTC. The chain carries TRBV3-1 and TRBJ2-5, with unresolved D. The V gene's germline CDR1 is LGHDT and CDR2 YNNKEL (reference sequence). The CDR3 consists of 13 residues.

This clonotype was counted many times. V is TRBV28 and J is TRBJ2-1, with D possibly matching TRBD1 (5 bases). Germline CDR1 MDHEN, CDR2 SYDVKM. The CDR3 length is 12 residues. V was trimmed by 7 bases and J by 4 bases, leaving 8 bases between them. The CDR3 DNA follows: TGTGCCAGCACCCAGGGATACAATGAGCAGTTCTTC. This encodes CASTQGYNEQFF. The complete variable domain, with remaining parts taken from reference TRBV28 and TRBJ2-1, reads DVKVTQSSRYLVKRTGEKVFLECVQDMDHENMFWYRQDPGLGLRLIYFSYDVKMKEKGDIPEGYSVSREKKERFSLILESASTNQTSMYLCASTQGYNEQFFGPGTRLTVL.

The chain recombines TRBV7-6 with TRBJ1-1; maybe TRBD1 (5 bases). Trimming left V 5 bases short and J 3 bases short, with 16 bases between. Looked up from germline, CDR1 is SGHVS and CDR2 is FNYEAQ. The CDR3 contains 15 residues. This CDR3 is CASSPLRGYDTEAFF. CDR3 DNA: TGTGCCAGCAGCCCACTTCGGGGGTATGACACTGAAGCTTTCTTT.

In its sample, this clonotype was seen many times. The CDR3, as DNA: TGTGCCAGCAGTCAAGACAGCTACAATGAGCAGTTCTTC. Its translation is CASSQDSYNEQFF. J is TRBJ2-1 and V is TRBV2; D is possibly TRBD1 (5 bases). Trimming shortened V by 5 bases and J by 3 bases, and 8 bases separated the two germline ends. Germline V gene lookup returns CDR1 SNHLY and CDR2 FYNNEI. The length of the CDR3 is 13 residues.

There are many counts of this clonotype. The chain carries TRBV12-3 or TRBV12-4 and TRBJ2-5; TRBD1 might be the D (5 bases). V dropped 2 bases and J dropped 3 bases, with 10 bases sitting between them. This CDR3 is 14 amino acids long. The CDR3 protein is CASSLSTREETQYF. As DNA, the CDR3 is TGTGCCAGCAGTTTATCCACCAGGGAAGAGACCCAGTACTTC.

The genes are TRBV3-1 and TRBJ2-3; 12 nucleotides agree with TRBD2. Unmatched junction bases numbered 19, after V lost 11 bases and J lost 4 bases. The CDR3 sequence is 18 residues long. Per germline, CDR1 LGHDT and CDR2 YNNKEL (reference sequence). CDR3 loop: CACCSFYRLAGAPDTQYF. CDR3 nucleotides: TGTGCCTGCTGTTCATTCTATCGACTAGCGGGGGCCCCAGATACGCAGTATTTT.

Ten or more counts support this clonotype. This chain uses TRBV20-1 with TRBJ2-1; D gene ambiguous. The CDR3 is made up of 11 amino acids. Germline lookup yields CDR1 DFQATT and CDR2 SNEGSKA (reference sequence). In DNA, the CDR3 is TGCAGGGCTGATACCTACAATGAGCAGTTCTTC. Amino acid sequence: CRADTYNEQFF.

Note on this clonotype: It may be a read error: a sequence one base away is much more abundant. For the CDR3, the DNA is TGCAGTGCCGAGACGGGGGTGACCTACAATGAGCGGTTCTTC. Translation: CSAETGVTYNERFF. V gene TRBV20-1 combines with J gene TRBJ2-1; a possible D gene is TRBD2 (6 bases). In germline, CDR1 is DFQATT, CDR2 SNEGSKA (reference sequence). The CDR3 totals 14 residues.

The chain couples TRBV30 to TRBJ2-7; 7 bases are shared with TRBD1. V dropped 6 bases and J dropped 7; count of bases not matched to a gene: 12. Germline V gene sequence: CDR1 GTSNPN, CDR2 SVGIG (reference sequence). CDR3 size: 13 residues. The CDR3 coding sequence is TGTGCCTGTACCGGGACAGCTTCGTGGGAGCAGTACTTC. Its translation: CACTGTASWEQYF.

This clonotype was seen at least ten times. The CDR3 loop is CSAVSGTAFF. The DNA for the CDR3 is TGCAGTGCCGTCTCGGGGACGGCTTTCTTT. The gene calls are TRBV20-1 and TRBJ1-1, with a weak D call TRBD1 (5 bases). CDR3 length equals 10 residues. Germline V gene sequence: CDR1 DFQATT, CDR2 SNEGSKA (reference sequence). V shed 6 bases and J shed 11 bases, with 13 bases lying between them.